This TCR beta chain originates from a study of beta chain features in type 1 diabetes. A word on this clone: No antigen is known for it.

With 5 bases clipped from V and 5 bases from J, the junction kept 4 bases outside the gene matches. CDR1 and CDR2 (germline): LGHNA, YSLEER. This CDR3 contains 13 residues. Findings and caveats of the study: The naive, central memory and Treg TCRB repertoires of patients appeared to be more similar to one another than those of healthy donors. Fewer junction insertions and more nucleotide deletions appeared in type 1 diabetes patients. Moderate but significant shortening of TCRB CDR3s was recorded in all four CD4+ subsets from Type 1 diabetes patients.

Expressed TCRB transcripts were sequenced after all isolated RNA was converted to cDNA. Data came from immunoSEQ multiplex PCR; TCRdb stores just in-frame clones and leaves some out. The sample has 250,000 to 350,000 clones, roughly 15% seen once. One heparinised draw of blood, averaging approximately 110 mL, came from each donor. Each population that was sorted was more than 95% pure. The sequenced sample was naive CD4+ T cells from blood. The clonotype originates from a man aged 18 to 30 with type 1 diabetes. This chain uses TRBV4-3 with TRBJ2-5, with 8 bases that match TRBD2. In nucleotides, the CDR3 is TGCGCCAGCAGCTTGGGACTAGGGGAGACCCAGTACTTC. Translating gives CASSLGLGETQYF.